This is a list of T cell receptor beta chains from one sample in a study of CD8 T cells in ankylosing spondylitis. TCRdb called the 5' RACE reads again in MiXCR, with one record for every CDR3 protein. The sample holds 35,000 to 40,000 distinct CDR3 sequences, about 15% seen once. The sample was blood. The receptors originated from a male donor with ankylosing spondylitis or in good health (not recorded which). Both conserved end residues are part of each CDR3. The D gene is left open where the match is weak. Clone size is shown for a subset of rows, as once, few, many or a class of expanded clone.

d_gene | abundance | j_gene | v_gene | CDR3nt | CDR3aa
. | few | TRBJ2-3 | TRBV12-3/TRBV12-4 | TGTGCCAGCAGTCGGTTGGGGCCTAGCACAGATACGCAGTATTTT | CASSRLGPSTDTQYF
TRBD2 | few | TRBJ2-1 | TRBV2 | TGTGCCAGCATTACCACCGGGACTAGTGCCAACAATGAGCAGTTCTTC | CASITTGTSANNEQFF
. | . | TRBJ1-4 | TRBV12-3/TRBV12-4 | TGTGCCAGCAGTCTCCTTGAGGTTACCGAAAAACTGTTTTTT | CASSLLEVTEKLFF
. | once | TRBJ2-1 | TRBV7-2 | TGTGCCAGCAGCCCCAGCGGAGTGGAGCAGTTCTTC | CASSPSGVEQFF
. | few | TRBJ1-1 | TRBV12-3/TRBV12-4 | TGTGCCAGCAGTTTAGAGGTCGGGGACCCGGCTTTCTTT | CASSLEVGDPAFF
. | few | TRBJ2-7 | TRBV12-3/TRBV12-4 | TGTGCCAGCAGTTTAAATCCCCGGGGGTATGCCTACGAGCAGTACTTC | CASSLNPRGYAYEQYF
. | few | TRBJ2-3 | TRBV20-1 | TGCAGTGCTATCGAGGACGATACGCAGTATTTT | CSAIEDDTQYF
TRBD1 | medium-sized | TRBJ1-1 | TRBV4-1 | TGCGCCAGCAGTTCCACAGGGGGCGCGAACACTGAAGCTTTCTTT | CASSSTGGANTEAFF
. | . | TRBJ2-2 | TRBV7-9 | TGTGCCACCGGACGAGGGAACACCGGGGAGCTGTTTTTT | CATGRGNTGELFF
TRBD2 | few | TRBJ2-5 | TRBV2 | TGTGCCAGCAGAGAGCTAGCGGTCCAAGAGACCCAGTACTTC | CASRELAVQETQYF
. | . | TRBJ2-1 | TRBV12-3/TRBV12-4 | TGTGCCAGCAGTTTACTATCCGGGGGACAATACAATGAGCAGTTCTTC | CASSLLSGGQYNEQFF
. | . | TRBJ1-1 | TRBV7-2 | TGTGCCAGCAGCTTGGACATGAACACTGAAGCTTTCTTT | CASSLDMNTEAFF
. | few | TRBJ1-2 | TRBV28 | TGTGCCAGCACCAGCCGGGGGGGCGTCTATGGCTACACCTTC | CASTSRGGVYGYTF
. | . | TRBJ2-1 | TRBV12-3/TRBV12-4 | TGTGCCAGCAGTTTATGGAGGGTGTCCTACAATGAGCAGTTCTTC | CASSLWRVSYNEQFF
TRBD1 | . | TRBJ2-1 | TRBV12-3/TRBV12-4 | TGTGTCAGCACCACCGCGGGCAGGGGGAATAATGAGCAGTTCTTC | CVSTTAGRGNNEQFF
TRBD1 | . | TRBJ1-2 | TRBV29-1 | TGCAGCGTTCCGGGACAGACGCTTAACTATGGCTACACCTTC | CSVPGQTLNYGYTF
. | few | TRBJ2-7 | TRBV3-1 | TGTGCCAGCAGCAACCGGGACGTCTCCTACGAGCAGTACTTC | CASSNRDVSYEQYF
. | . | TRBJ2-7 | TRBV27 | TGTGCCAGCAGCCCCAGAGGAAAATACGAGCAGTACTTC | CASSPRGKYEQYF
. | . | TRBJ2-1 | TRBV6-2/TRBV6-3 | TGTGCCAGCAGTGAGGCCGGGGGCAAGGGTGAGCAGTTCTTC | CASSEAGGKGEQFF
. | . | TRBJ1-5 | TRBV28 | TGTGCCAGCAGGCCCAATAATCAGCCCCAGCATTTT | CASRPNNQPQHF
TRBD1 | . | TRBJ1-1 | TRBV7-3 | TGTGCCAGCAGCCTAGACAGGGAGGGTGAAGCTTTCTTT | CASSLDREGEAFF
. | . | TRBJ2-5 | TRBV28 | TGTGCCAGCAGTTTCTCCTTGGTCGGGGCAAAGACCCAGTACTTC | CASSFSLVGAKTQYF
. | . | TRBJ2-1 | TRBV6-2/TRBV6-3 | TGTGCCAGCAGTTACAGCAGGGGCATCTATGAGCAGTTCTTC | CASSYSRGIYEQFF
. | many | TRBJ2-4 | TRBV6-2/TRBV6-3 | TGTGCCATCCGGGACATAGCCAAAAACATTCAGTACTTC | CAIRDIAKNIQYF
TRBD2 | many | TRBJ2-3 | TRBV20-1 | TGCAGTGCTTGGAAAGGGAGGGCAGATACGCAGTATTTT | CSAWKGRADTQYF
TRBD2 | few | TRBJ2-4 | TRBV28 | TGTGCCAGCAGTTTCCTAGCGGGGGTAGCCAAAAACATTCAGTACTTC | CASSFLAGVAKNIQYF
. | . | TRBJ2-2 | TRBV2 | TGTGCCAGCAGTGGTGGCACCGGGGAGCTGTTTTTT | CASSGGTGELFF
. | . | TRBJ1-4 | TRBV24-1 | TGTGCCACCAGTGACCCCGCCGGGGAAGAAAAACTGTTTTTT | CATSDPAGEEKLFF
. | few | TRBJ2-2 | TRBV6-2/TRBV6-3 | TGTGCCAGCAGTATTGACTTGGAGCCCGGGGAGCTGTTTTTT | CASSIDLEPGELFF
. | many | TRBJ2-2 | TRBV20-1 | TGCAGTGCTAGAGATCTATTGGGGGCCCGGCCCGGGGAGCTGTTTTTT | CSARDLLGARPGELFF
. | few | TRBJ2-2 | TRBV28 | TGTGCCAGCAGTTTAGTAGCTAGGGCCGGGGAGCTGTTTTTT | CASSLVARAGELFF
. | . | TRBJ1-1 | TRBV10-3 | TGTGCCATCAGTGGTCCAGGCGAAGCTTTCTTT | CAISGPGEAFF
. | once | TRBJ2-2 | TRBV2 | TGTGCCAGCAGCTACACCGGGGAGCTGTTTTTT | CASSYTGELFF
TRBD1 | many | TRBJ1-1 | TRBV29-1 | TGCAGCGTGCAGGGGGCGGGAAACACTGAAGCTTTCTTT | CSVQGAGNTEAFF
. | few | TRBJ2-1 | TRBV7-2 | TGTGCCAGCAGCGCAGACCTGCATGAGCAGTTCTTC | CASSADLHEQFF
TRBD1 | . | TRBJ2-3 | TRBV29-1 | TGCAGCGTAACAGGGGCCATTAGACCTAGCACAGATACGCAGTATTTT | CSVTGAIRPSTDTQYF
. | few | TRBJ2-1 | TRBV5-1 | TGCGCCAGCAGCTTGGTTGGAAGCTCCTACAATGAGCAGTTCTTC | CASSLVGSSYNEQFF
TRBD2 | few | TRBJ2-4 | TRBV29-1 | TGCAGCGTCGAGACTAGCGGGAGTTCCATTCAGTACTTC | CSVETSGSSIQYF
. | few | TRBJ2-2 | TRBV5-1 | TGCGCCAGCAGCTTGTCCACGGGGCATAGCACCGGGGAGCTGTTTTTT | CASSLSTGHSTGELFF
. | . | TRBJ2-2 | TRBV7-9 | TGTGCCAGCAGCCGCTCGGGGGGGGAGCTGTTTTTT | CASSRSGGELFF